This T cell receptor (beta chain) was sequenced in a study of cytomegalovirus exposure and HLA in healthy donors. For the study at large: Genotyping of more than 300 donors showed that 65% to 90% belonged to the Caucasian-associated ancestry cluster. Findings and limits, study-wide: A list of 150 or so TCR beta chains associated with cytomegalovirus was given.

The PCR ran on 60 Vbeta and 13 Jbeta primers. The table came from immunoSEQ multiplex PCR; TCRdb's copy has only in-frame clones and leaves some out. The repertoire includes under 50,000 clones, approximately 70% of them detected once, and roughly 6.5% sits in the top ten. Points on this clone: Antigen specificity is unknown.

This CDR3 region has 15 residues. The V gene lost 6 bases and the J gene lost 8 bases, with 22 bases spanning the gap. CDR1 and CDR2 from the germline V gene are MNHNS and SASEGT. The clonotype originates from a man aged 25-40 years in good health and CMV-seronegative. The chain has TRBV6-1 and TRBJ1-2, with D possibly matching TRBD1 (5 bases). The sequencing sample was made of PBMCs. The CDR3 region is CASRYTRGTSEGYTF. As DNA, the CDR3 is TGTGCCAGCAGGTACACCCGGGGGACTTCAGAGGGCTACACCTTC.